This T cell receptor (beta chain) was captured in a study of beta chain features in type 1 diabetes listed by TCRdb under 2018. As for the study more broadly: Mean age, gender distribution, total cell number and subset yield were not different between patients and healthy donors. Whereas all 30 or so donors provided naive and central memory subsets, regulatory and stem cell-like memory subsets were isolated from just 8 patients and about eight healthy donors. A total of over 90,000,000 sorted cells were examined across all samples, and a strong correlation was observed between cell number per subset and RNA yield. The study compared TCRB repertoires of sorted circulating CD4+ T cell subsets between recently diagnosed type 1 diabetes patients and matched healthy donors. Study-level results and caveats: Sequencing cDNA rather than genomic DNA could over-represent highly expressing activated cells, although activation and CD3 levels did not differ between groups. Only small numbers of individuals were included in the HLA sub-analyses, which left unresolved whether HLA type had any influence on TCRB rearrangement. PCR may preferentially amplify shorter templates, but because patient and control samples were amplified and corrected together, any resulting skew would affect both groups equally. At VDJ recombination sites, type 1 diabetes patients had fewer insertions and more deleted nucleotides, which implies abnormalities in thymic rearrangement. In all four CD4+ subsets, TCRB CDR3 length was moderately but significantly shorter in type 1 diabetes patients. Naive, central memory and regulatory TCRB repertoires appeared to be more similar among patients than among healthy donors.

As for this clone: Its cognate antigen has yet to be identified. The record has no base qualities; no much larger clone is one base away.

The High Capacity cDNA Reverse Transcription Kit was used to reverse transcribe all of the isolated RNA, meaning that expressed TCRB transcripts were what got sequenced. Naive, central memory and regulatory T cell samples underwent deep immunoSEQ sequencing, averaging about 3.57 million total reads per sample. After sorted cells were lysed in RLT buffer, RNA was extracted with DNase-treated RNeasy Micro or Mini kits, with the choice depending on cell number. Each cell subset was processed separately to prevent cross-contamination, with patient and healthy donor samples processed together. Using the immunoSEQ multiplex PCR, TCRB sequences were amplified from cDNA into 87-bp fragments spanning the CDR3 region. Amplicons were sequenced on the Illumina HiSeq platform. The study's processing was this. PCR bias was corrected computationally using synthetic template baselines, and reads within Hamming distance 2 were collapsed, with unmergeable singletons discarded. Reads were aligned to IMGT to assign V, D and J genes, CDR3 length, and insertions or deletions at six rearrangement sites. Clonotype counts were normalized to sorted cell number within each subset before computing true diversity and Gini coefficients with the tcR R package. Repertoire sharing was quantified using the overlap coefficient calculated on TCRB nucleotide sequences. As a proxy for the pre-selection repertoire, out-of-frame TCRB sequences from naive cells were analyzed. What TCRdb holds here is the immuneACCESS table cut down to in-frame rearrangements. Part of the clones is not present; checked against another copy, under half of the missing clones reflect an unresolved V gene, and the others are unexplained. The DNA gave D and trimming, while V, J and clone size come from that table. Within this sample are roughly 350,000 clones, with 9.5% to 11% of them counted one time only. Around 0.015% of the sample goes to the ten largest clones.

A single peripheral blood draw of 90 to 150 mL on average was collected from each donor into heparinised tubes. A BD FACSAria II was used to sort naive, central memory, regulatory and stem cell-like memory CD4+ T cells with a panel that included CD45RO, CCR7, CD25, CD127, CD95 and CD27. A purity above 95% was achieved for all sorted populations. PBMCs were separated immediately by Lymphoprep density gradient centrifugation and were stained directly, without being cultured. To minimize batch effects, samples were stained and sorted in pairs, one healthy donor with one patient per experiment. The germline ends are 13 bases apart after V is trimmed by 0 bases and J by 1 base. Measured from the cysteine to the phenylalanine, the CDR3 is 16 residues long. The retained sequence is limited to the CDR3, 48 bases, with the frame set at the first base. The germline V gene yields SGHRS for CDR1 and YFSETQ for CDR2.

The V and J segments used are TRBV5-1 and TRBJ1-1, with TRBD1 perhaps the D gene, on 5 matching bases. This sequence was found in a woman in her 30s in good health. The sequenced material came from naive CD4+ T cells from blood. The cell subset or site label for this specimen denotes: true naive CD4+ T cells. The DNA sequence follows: TGCGCCAGCAGCTTGGAAGCAGGGCATACGAACACTGAAGCTTTCTTT. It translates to CASSLEAGHTNTEAFF.